This passage covers 5 T cell receptor beta chains from one sample sequenced in a study of blood T cell repertoires in COVID-19. The method was immunoSEQ multiplex PCR; TCRdb's version includes in-frame clones alone and lacks a portion of them. Of about 260,000 clones in the sample, around 86% were seen once. Material: peripheral blood. All receptors come from a human donor in a cohort sampled during active COVID-19.

The genes are TRBV7-2 and TRBJ2-7; D perhaps matches TRBD2 (6 bases). The CDR3 length is 15 residues. In germline, CDR1 is SGHTA, CDR2 FQGNSA. V was shortened by 7 bases and J by 4 bases, with 20 bases between the two germline ends. This CDR3 is CASKEGLGSTYEQYF. As DNA, the CDR3 is TGTGCCAGCAAGGAGGGACTTGGGTCTACTTACGAGCAGTACTTC.

The chain has TRBV12-5 and TRBJ2-5; D not resolved. The CDR3 is 11 residues long. V lost 7 bases and J 2 bases, leaving 5 bases between the germline ends. CDR1 and CDR2 from the germline V gene are LGHNT and FRNRAP. CDR3 sequence (DNA): TGTGCTAGTGCTCTACAAGAGACCCAGTACTTC. Protein: CASALQETQYF.

The chain carries TRBV7-3 and TRBJ1-4; 7 bases match TRBD1. V lost 3 bases, J lost 6 bases, and 4 bases stayed unmatched. Germline lookup yields CDR1 SGHTA and CDR2 FQGTGA. The CDR3 loop spans 14 amino acids. CDR3 residues: CASSFQGEDEKLFF. The CDR3 nucleotides are TGTGCCAGCAGCTTCCAGGGGGAGGATGAAAAACTGTTTTTT.

The chain recombines TRBV7-6 with TRBJ2-7, with D unclear. V lost 2 bases and J 0 bases, leaving 11 bases between the germline ends. CDR1 is SGHVS, CDR2 FNYEAQ, per germline. The CDR3 sequence is 15 residues long. The CDR3 loop reads CASSLRQESSYEQYF. CDR3 DNA: TGTGCCAGCAGCTTAAGGCAGGAAAGCTCCTACGAGCAGTACTTC.

The chain has TRBV6-1 and TRBJ2-3, with D possibly matching TRBD2 (6 bases). Trimming cost V 3 bases and J 2 bases, with 12 bases left between them. Germline values: CDR1 MNHNS, CDR2 SASEGT. The CDR3 contains 15 residues. The CDR3 coding sequence is TGTGCCAGCAGTGAGATGGAGGGCCCCACAGATACGCAGTATTTT. It codes for CASSEMEGPTDTQYF.